Below, 20 T cell receptor beta chains from the same sample are listed, as sequenced in a study of regulatory T cells in long-lasting Graves disease. Both iRepertoire HTBI primers and Arm-PCR of CDR3 regions were used to build the TCR beta libraries. TCRdb recomputed calls from the multiplex PCR reads with MiXCR, one row per CDR3 protein. The data show approximately 380,000 distinct CDR3 sequences, around 21% seen once. The time point: persistent/refractory GD, antithyroid drugs over 5 years with positive TRAb. After RNA was extracted from PBMCs, the TCR library was made from it. The sample here was peripheral blood mononuclear cells (PBMCs), taken when the disease was refractory, from a patient treated with antithyroid drugs. These TCRs come from a female donor with Graves disease.

The chain links TRBV28 to TRBJ2-1, with TRBD1 identical over 7 bases. This CDR3 spans 15 amino acids. Germline V gene sequence: CDR1 MDHEN, CDR2 SYDVKM. The J segment lost 8 bases and the V segment lost 5 bases, leaving 12 bases of the junction unmatched. The CDR3 coding sequence is TGTGCCAGCAGTGGGGAGACAGGGTATCACGATGAGCAGTTCTTC. Its translation: CASSGETGYHDEQFF.

This sequence joins TRBV3-1 and TRBJ1-3; tentatively, D is TRBD1 (6 bases). Germline CDR1 LGHDT, CDR2 YNNKEL (reference sequence). With 4 bases removed from V and 0 bases from J, the gap between germline ends came to 10 bases. This CDR3 is built from 15 residues. The CDR3 spells CASSPRGYSGNTIYF. The CDR3 DNA follows: TGTGCCAGCAGCCCGAGGGGGTACTCTGGAAACACCATATATTTT. The variable domain in full, completed from reference TRBV3-1 and TRBJ1-3, reads DTAVSQTPKYLVTQMGNDKSIKCEQNLGHDTMYWYKQDSKKFLKIMFSYNNKELIINETVPNRFSPKSPDKAHLNLHINSLELGDSAVYFCASSPRGYSGNTIYFGEGSWLTVV.

The chain joins TRBV6-5 to TRBJ2-3; D may be TRBD1 or TRBD2 (5 bases each). Trimming took 2 bases from V and 4 from J, leaving 13 bases between them. The CDR3 covers 15 residues. CDR1 is MNHEY, CDR2 SVGAGI, per germline. CDR3 residues: CASSYGGRWADTQYF. The CDR3 DNA reads as TGTGCCAGCAGTTACGGGGGTAGGTGGGCAGATACGCAGTATTTT.

This clonotype was seen many times. The genes are TRBV11-2 and TRBJ2-5; 8 bases match TRBD2. The CDR3 extends over 15 amino acids. CDR1 SGHAT and CDR2 FQNNGV come from the germline V gene. V dropped 6 bases and J dropped 5; count of bases not matched to a gene: 11. In DNA form, the CDR3 reads TGTGCCAGCAGTGTGGGACTAGGGACTTGGGAGACCCAGTACTTC. It specifies CASSVGLGTWETQYF.

This clonotype was counted many times. The CDR3 nucleotides read TGTGCCAGCAGCTCCCAGACTAACACTGAAGCTTTCTTT. Translation: CASSSQTNTEAFF. The chain joins TRBV11-2 to TRBJ1-1; no reliable D call. The V end lost 4 bases, the J end lost 2 bases, and 8 bases lay between the germline ends. Germline loops: CDR1 SGHAT, CDR2 FQNNGV. This CDR3 contains 13 residues.

At least ten counts were recorded for this clonotype. CDR3 sequence: CASSPQTGGDRKLFF. The CDR3, as DNA: TGTGCCAGCAGCCCCCAGACAGGGGGCGATCGAAAACTGTTTTTT. The chain uses TRBV2 and TRBJ1-4; 10 bases line up with TRBD1. Trimming removed 6 bases from V and 10 bases from J; junction bases left unmatched: 11. The CDR3 is 15 residues long. CDR1 and CDR2 from the germline V gene are SNHLY and FYNNEI.

This clonotype has a handful of counts. The chain has TRBV6-2 or TRBV6-3 and TRBJ1-5, with D perhaps matching TRBD1 (6 bases). The V end lost 8 bases, the J end lost 1 base, and 9 bases lay between the germline ends. The germline V gene has CDR1 MNHEY and CDR2 SVGEGT. The CDR3 has 13 residues. This chain's CDR3 is CASHGQSNQPQHF. The CDR3 DNA is TGTGCCAGCCACGGACAGAGCAATCAGCCCCAGCATTTT.

Written as DNA, the CDR3 is TGTGCCAGCAGGCAACAGGGGTCGAACACTGAAGCTTTCTTT. Protein sequence: CASRQQGSNTEAFF. The V and J genes are TRBV6-1 and TRBJ1-1; 7 bases map to TRBD1. With 6 bases clipped from V and 1 base from J, the junction kept 5 bases outside the gene matches. This CDR3 has 14 amino acids. Germline V gene lookup returns CDR1 MNHNS and CDR2 SASEGT.

The CDR3 reads CSAIGPESSYNEQFF. CDR3 in DNA: TGCAGTGCTATTGGACCGGAGAGCTCCTACAATGAGCAGTTCTTC. The chain joins TRBV20-1 to TRBJ2-1; unclear D gene. This CDR3 is built from 15 residues. V lost 4 bases, J lost 0 bases, and 13 bases lay in between. Germline-derived CDR1 and CDR2 are DFQATT and SNEGSKA (reference sequence).

This clonotype was seen repeatedly, ten times or more. The chain combines TRBV28 with TRBJ2-7; TRBD2 matches 12 bases. Germline V gene lookup returns CDR1 MDHEN and CDR2 SYDVKM. This CDR3 is built from 15 residues. Trimming removed 6 bases from V and 2 bases from J; junction bases left unmatched: 5. The CDR3 coding sequence is TGTGCCAGCAGCGATACTAGCGGGAGGCCCTACGAGCAGTACTTC. It yields the protein CASSDTSGRPYEQYF.

This clonotype was counted many times. The CDR3 spells CASSLSPTYEQYF. The CDR3 DNA is TGTGCCAGCAGTTTATCGCCCACATACGAGCAGTACTTC. This chain connects TRBV27 to TRBJ2-7; D remains ambiguous. Germline V gene data show CDR1 as MNHEY and CDR2 as SMNVEV (reference sequence). The CDR3 has 13 amino acids. The ends were cut back, 0 bases at V and 4 bases at J, with 7 bases in the middle.

Remarks on this clonotype: It may be a read error: a sequence one base away is much more abundant. The chain combines TRBV28 with TRBJ2-7, with 9 bases matching TRBD2. The CDR3 is made up of 16 amino acids. Germline assignment: CDR1 MDHEN and CDR2 SYDVKM. For the CDR3, the DNA is TGTGCCAGCCGCCCTAGCTCCGGGACTAGCTCCTACGGGCAGTACTTC. Translating it yields CASRPSSGTSSYGQYF.

This clonotype came up a few times. V gene TRBV7-2 combines with J gene TRBJ2-7; 9 nucleotides match TRBD1. Germline V gene sequence: CDR1 SGHTA, CDR2 FQGNSA. Trimming cost V 5 bases and J 5 bases; bases outside gene matches: 7. This CDR3 is built from 14 residues. Written as DNA, the CDR3 is TGTGCCAGCAGCCCCGGGACAGGGTCCAACGAGCAGTACTTC. The encoded protein is CASSPGTGSNEQYF.

There are many counts of this clonotype. The chain is built from TRBV11-2 and TRBJ2-5; 9 bases fit TRBD2. The germline V gene has CDR1 SGHAT and CDR2 FQNNGV. This CDR3 is 16 amino acids long. The V gene end was trimmed by 1 base and the J gene end by 4 bases; junction bases not matched to a gene: 7. CDR3 in DNA: TGTGCCAGCAGCTTAGCCCCCAAACTAGCGGGAGAGACCCAGTACTTC. Translated, it gives CASSLAPKLAGETQYF.

This clonotype was counted between two and nine times. The chain uses TRBV4-1 and TRBJ2-7; no clear D. Trimming removed 1 base at V and 0 bases at J, with 7 bases between. The CDR3 length is 14 residues. Germline lookup yields CDR1 MGHRA and CDR2 YSYEKL. The CDR3 loop is CASSQVFGSYEQYF. The CDR3 DNA is TGCGCCAGCAGCCAAGTATTTGGCTCCTACGAGCAGTACTTC.

This clonotype was observed a few times. The chain uses TRBV11-2 and TRBJ2-7, with D uncertain. Germline CDR1 and CDR2: SGHAT and FQNNGV. CDR3 length: 12 amino acids. Trimming left V 0 bases short and J 7 bases short, with 7 bases between. DNA of the CDR3: TGTGCCAGCAGCTTAGAAGGTCTGGAGCAGTACTTC. Protein product: CASSLEGLEQYF.

In this sample, this clonotype turned up many times. This chain links TRBV28 with TRBJ2-7, with a possible D match to TRBD2 (5 bases). The CDR3 has 14 amino acids. Germline CDR1 reads MDHEN; CDR2 reads SYDVKM. Trimming took off 7 bases at V and 1 base at J, with 14 bases between the two ends. In DNA form, the CDR3 reads TGTGCCAGCAAGGTGGGAGACACATCCTACGAGCAGTACTTC. Translation gives CASKVGDTSYEQYF.

This clonotype was seen many times. The rearrangement links TRBV6-1 to TRBJ1-2; D possibly corresponds to TRBD1 (6 bases). The germline V gene encodes CDR1 MNHNS and CDR2 SASEGT. V was shortened by 7 bases and J by 4 bases, with 13 bases between the two germline ends. The CDR3 totals 13 residues. The CDR3 spells CASTWGAGYGYTF. CDR3 nucleotides: TGTGCCAGCACGTGGGGGGCCGGCTATGGCTACACCTTC.

This clonotype was counted ten times or more. The V and J genes are TRBV7-2 and TRBJ2-7; 9 bases match TRBD1. CDR1 and CDR2 from the germline V gene are SGHTA and FQGNSA. The trim removed 4 bases at V and 2 bases at J, leaving 9 bases unmatched. This CDR3 spans 16 amino acids. CDR3 coding DNA: TGTGCCAGCAGCTCGATGACGGGACAGGGTACCTACGAGCAGTACTTC. Its translation is CASSSMTGQGTYEQYF.

This clonotype was counted many times. The chain uses TRBV11-2 and TRBJ2-2; D is ambiguous. V was clipped by 3 bases and J by 3 bases, with 5 bases between them. This CDR3 region has 13 residues. The V gene's germline CDR1 is SGHAT and CDR2 FQNNGV. The CDR3 nucleotides read TGTGCCAGCAGCTTGAAATACACCGGGGAGCTGTTTTTT. Translated, it gives CASSLKYTGELFF.